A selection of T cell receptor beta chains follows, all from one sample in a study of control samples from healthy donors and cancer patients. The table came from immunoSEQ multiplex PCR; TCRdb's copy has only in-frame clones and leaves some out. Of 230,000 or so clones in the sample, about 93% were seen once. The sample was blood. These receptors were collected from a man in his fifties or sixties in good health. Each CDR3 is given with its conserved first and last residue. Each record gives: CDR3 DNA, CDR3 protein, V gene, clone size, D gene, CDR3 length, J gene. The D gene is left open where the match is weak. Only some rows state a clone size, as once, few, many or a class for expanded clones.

cdr3_nt: TGTGCCAGCAGTCAAAGACAGGGCTATAACTATGGCTACACCTTC
cdr3_aa: CASSQRQGYNYGYTF
v_call: TRBV6-5
clone_size: -
d_call: TRBD1
cdr3_length: 15
j_call: TRBJ1-2

cdr3_nt: TGCGCCAGTCGACTAGGTAGGAGCAATCAGCCCCAGCATTTT
cdr3_aa: CASRLGRSNQPQHF
v_call: TRBV10-2
clone_size: -
d_call: -
cdr3_length: 14
j_call: TRBJ1-5

cdr3_nt: TGTGCCAGCAGCCAAGAAAGGGGGGAGTTACGGGGCAATCAGCCCCAGCATTTT
cdr3_aa: CASSQERGELRGNQPQHF
v_call: TRBV3-1/TRBV3-2
clone_size: -
d_call: -
cdr3_length: 18
j_call: TRBJ1-5

cdr3_nt: TGTGCCAGCAGCTTGGGTCCCGAGGATACGCAGTATTTT
cdr3_aa: CASSLGPEDTQYF
v_call: TRBV11-3
clone_size: few
d_call: -
cdr3_length: 13
j_call: TRBJ2-3

cdr3_nt: TGTGCCACCAGTGATGTTCCGGGACCGAGGGAGACCCAGTACTTC
cdr3_aa: CATSDVPGPRETQYF
v_call: TRBV24-1
clone_size: -
d_call: -
cdr3_length: 15
j_call: TRBJ2-5

cdr3_nt: TGCGCCAGCAGCCGAGGGACAGGGGGCGTTGAGCAGTTCTTC
cdr3_aa: CASSRGTGGVEQFF
v_call: TRBV5-1
clone_size: few
d_call: TRBD1
cdr3_length: 14
j_call: TRBJ2-1

cdr3_nt: TGCGCCAGCAGCTTGAGTCCCGGGGCCGGGGGGGCCAACGTCCTGACTTTC
cdr3_aa: CASSLSPGAGGANVLTF
v_call: TRBV5-1
clone_size: -
d_call: -
cdr3_length: 17
j_call: TRBJ2-6

cdr3_nt: TGTGCCACCAGTGATTTGCGGGGGGTGTGGGAGACCCAGTACTTC
cdr3_aa: CATSDLRGVWETQYF
v_call: TRBV24-1
clone_size: -
d_call: TRBD2
cdr3_length: 15
j_call: TRBJ2-5

cdr3_nt: TGTGCCAGCTCATCGGATTACAATCAGCCCCAGCATTTT
cdr3_aa: CASSSDYNQPQHF
v_call: TRBV18
clone_size: -
d_call: -
cdr3_length: 13
j_call: TRBJ1-5

cdr3_nt: TGTGCCACCAGCAGAGGGTCGTGGGGGGCCAGCACAGATACGCAGTATTTT
cdr3_aa: CATSRGSWGASTDTQYF
v_call: TRBV15
clone_size: -
d_call: -
cdr3_length: 17
j_call: TRBJ2-3

cdr3_nt: TGTGCCGGAAGGGACAGGAACTATGGCTACACCTTC
cdr3_aa: CAGRDRNYGYTF
v_call: TRBV6-5
clone_size: -
d_call: TRBD1
cdr3_length: 12
j_call: TRBJ1-2

cdr3_nt: TGTGCCAGCAGTCTTGCCGGGGGGAGCCCCTACAATGAGCAGTTCTTC
cdr3_aa: CASSLAGGSPYNEQFF
v_call: TRBV28
clone_size: -
d_call: TRBD2
cdr3_length: 16
j_call: TRBJ2-1

cdr3_nt: TGTGCCAGCTCGCAGGGGATTGCAACTAATGAAAAACTGTTTTTT
cdr3_aa: CASSQGIATNEKLFF
v_call: TRBV18
clone_size: -
d_call: -
cdr3_length: 15
j_call: TRBJ1-4

cdr3_nt: TGTGCCAGCAGTCCGAATTGGACAGGTGGCTACACCTTC
cdr3_aa: CASSPNWTGGYTF
v_call: TRBV28
clone_size: once
d_call: TRBD1
cdr3_length: 13
j_call: TRBJ1-2

cdr3_nt: TGTGCCAGCAGCCGGGGACAGGGGATTGAAGCTTTCTTT
cdr3_aa: CASSRGQGIEAFF
v_call: TRBV3-1/TRBV3-2
clone_size: -
d_call: TRBD1
cdr3_length: 13
j_call: TRBJ1-1

cdr3_nt: TGTGCCAGCAGCGAAACAAGCTCTGGAAACACCATATATTTT
cdr3_aa: CASSETSSGNTIYF
v_call: TRBV9
clone_size: once
d_call: -
cdr3_length: 14
j_call: TRBJ1-3

cdr3_nt: TGTGCCAGTATCCATATCGGATCAGGATTCTCCGGAAACACCATATATTTT
cdr3_aa: CASIHIGSGFSGNTIYF
v_call: TRBV19
clone_size: once
d_call: -
cdr3_length: 17
j_call: TRBJ1-3

cdr3_nt: TGTGCCAGCAGCTTGGAACAGGGCGCTCAGCCCCAGCATTTT
cdr3_aa: CASSLEQGAQPQHF
v_call: TRBV5-5
clone_size: -
d_call: -
cdr3_length: 14
j_call: TRBJ1-5

cdr3_nt: TGTGCCAGCTTGGTTAGCAATCAGCCCCAGCATTTT
cdr3_aa: CASLVSNQPQHF
v_call: TRBV6-9
clone_size: -
d_call: -
cdr3_length: 12
j_call: TRBJ1-5

cdr3_nt: TGTGCCAGCAGCCAAGGCAGGGGGCCCATCTATGGCTACACCTTC
cdr3_aa: CASSQGRGPIYGYTF
v_call: TRBV3-1/TRBV3-2
clone_size: -
d_call: TRBD1
cdr3_length: 15
j_call: TRBJ1-2

cdr3_nt: TGTGCCAGCAGCCAAGAGGGCGGACCGGCCTACGAGCAGTACTTC
cdr3_aa: CASSQEGGPAYEQYF
v_call: TRBV3-1/TRBV3-2
clone_size: -
d_call: -
cdr3_length: 15
j_call: TRBJ2-7

cdr3_nt: TGTGCCAGCAGCGTGGCAGTCTCTGGAAACACCATATATTTT
cdr3_aa: CASSVAVSGNTIYF
v_call: TRBV9
clone_size: -
d_call: -
cdr3_length: 14
j_call: TRBJ1-3

cdr3_nt: TGTGCCAGCAGTCCCCACGGGACAGGGCGCCTCCTCTATGGCTACACCTTC
cdr3_aa: CASSPHGTGRLLYGYTF
v_call: TRBV28
clone_size: -
d_call: TRBD1
cdr3_length: 17
j_call: TRBJ1-2

cdr3_nt: TGTGCCAGCAGCCCAAGGATAGCGGGGGGTGAGGAGCAGTTCTTC
cdr3_aa: CASSPRIAGGEEQFF
v_call: TRBV6-5
clone_size: -
d_call: TRBD2
cdr3_length: 15
j_call: TRBJ2-1

cdr3_nt: TGCGCCAGCAGCTTGGGTGGGGTCACAGATACGCAGTATTTT
cdr3_aa: CASSLGGVTDTQYF
v_call: TRBV5-1
clone_size: -
d_call: -
cdr3_length: 14
j_call: TRBJ2-3

cdr3_nt: TGTGCCAGCAGCCAAGATTTAAGCGCTGAAGCTTTCTTT
cdr3_aa: CASSQDLSAEAFF
v_call: TRBV4-2
clone_size: -
d_call: -
cdr3_length: 13
j_call: TRBJ1-1

cdr3_nt: TGTGCCAGCAGCCACACTTTAGCGGGGGGCGACAATGAGCAGTTCTTC
cdr3_aa: CASSHTLAGGDNEQFF
v_call: TRBV7-9
clone_size: -
d_call: TRBD2
cdr3_length: 16
j_call: TRBJ2-1

cdr3_nt: TGTGCCACCAGCAGTACTTTCGGGGATTACAATGAGCAGTTCTTC
cdr3_aa: CATSSTFGDYNEQFF
v_call: TRBV15
clone_size: -
d_call: -
cdr3_length: 15
j_call: TRBJ2-1

cdr3_nt: TGTGCCACCAGTGATGCCTGGGGGGACAGGGGGCAGGAGACCCAGTACTTC
cdr3_aa: CATSDAWGDRGQETQYF
v_call: TRBV24-1
clone_size: -
d_call: TRBD1
cdr3_length: 17
j_call: TRBJ2-5

cdr3_nt: TGCGCCAGCAGCCGGGGACAGGCGGGGGATACGCAGTATTTT
cdr3_aa: CASSRGQAGDTQYF
v_call: TRBV4-3
clone_size: -
d_call: TRBD1
cdr3_length: 14
j_call: TRBJ2-3

cdr3_nt: TGTGCCAGCAGTCCCGGACGAAACCCGGCGCGTTCAGATACGCAGTATTTT
cdr3_aa: CASSPGRNPARSDTQYF
v_call: TRBV6-6
clone_size: -
d_call: -
cdr3_length: 17
j_call: TRBJ2-3

cdr3_nt: TGCGCCAGCAGCGCCTTGACTAGCAGCCAAGAGACCCAGTACTTC
cdr3_aa: CASSALTSSQETQYF
v_call: TRBV5-1
clone_size: -
d_call: TRBD2
cdr3_length: 15
j_call: TRBJ2-5

cdr3_nt: TGTGCCAGCAGTCCGTGGGGGGCCAACGTCCTGACTTTC
cdr3_aa: CASSPWGANVLTF
v_call: TRBV27
clone_size: -
d_call: -
cdr3_length: 13
j_call: TRBJ2-6

cdr3_nt: TGTGCCAGCAGCTTAACTGGGCAGCCCCAGCATTTT
cdr3_aa: CASSLTGQPQHF
v_call: TRBV7-9
clone_size: -
d_call: -
cdr3_length: 12
j_call: TRBJ1-5

cdr3_nt: TGTGCCAGCAGTTCGCAGCAAAACACTGAAGCTTTCTTT
cdr3_aa: CASSSQQNTEAFF
v_call: TRBV12-3/TRBV12-4
clone_size: -
d_call: -
cdr3_length: 13
j_call: TRBJ1-1

cdr3_nt: TGTGCCAGCAGCTTTGAGCGGAGCACAGATACGCAGTATTTT
cdr3_aa: CASSFERSTDTQYF
v_call: TRBV7-9
clone_size: -
d_call: -
cdr3_length: 14
j_call: TRBJ2-3

cdr3_nt: TGTGCCAGCAGCCTGGACAGGGTAGGCGAAAAACTGTTTTTT
cdr3_aa: CASSLDRVGEKLFF
v_call: TRBV5-4
clone_size: -
d_call: TRBD1
cdr3_length: 14
j_call: TRBJ1-4

cdr3_nt: TGTGCCAGCCTGGACTCCTATAATTCACCCCTCCACTTT
cdr3_aa: CASLDSYNSPLHF
v_call: TRBV18
clone_size: -
d_call: -
cdr3_length: 13
j_call: TRBJ1-6

cdr3_nt: TGCAGCGTTGAAGCCCGGGACAGGGGTTACGACGAGCAGTACTTC
cdr3_aa: CSVEARDRGYDEQYF
v_call: TRBV29-1
clone_size: -
d_call: TRBD1
cdr3_length: 15
j_call: TRBJ2-7

cdr3_nt: TGTGCCAGTAGGGCTGGGGTTTACAATGAGCAGTTCTTC
cdr3_aa: CASRAGVYNEQFF
v_call: TRBV14
clone_size: -
d_call: -
cdr3_length: 13
j_call: TRBJ2-1

cdr3_nt: TGTGCCACCAGCAGGCCCAGGACAGGGTACGGCTACACCTTC
cdr3_aa: CATSRPRTGYGYTF
v_call: TRBV15
clone_size: -
d_call: TRBD1
cdr3_length: 14
j_call: TRBJ1-2

cdr3_nt: TGTGCCAGTAGTCCGGCCCGGAATGAAGCTTTCTTT
cdr3_aa: CASSPARNEAFF
v_call: TRBV19
clone_size: -
d_call: -
cdr3_length: 12
j_call: TRBJ1-1

cdr3_nt: TGCGCCAGCAGTGAGCGAGTTACAGCTAACTATGGCTACACCTTC
cdr3_aa: CASSERVTANYGYTF
v_call: TRBV10-1
clone_size: -
d_call: -
cdr3_length: 15
j_call: TRBJ1-2

cdr3_nt: TGTGCCAGCAGCTCGACAGGGGGGGGAGCGGGGTCCTACGAGCAGTACTTC
cdr3_aa: CASSSTGGGAGSYEQYF
v_call: TRBV7-8
clone_size: -
d_call: TRBD1
cdr3_length: 17
j_call: TRBJ2-7

cdr3_nt: TGTGCCACCTCAGGGGGAGCTAACTATGGCTACACCTTC
cdr3_aa: CATSGGANYGYTF
v_call: TRBV6-5
clone_size: -
d_call: TRBD1
cdr3_length: 13
j_call: TRBJ1-2

cdr3_nt: TGTGCCAGCAGCGTAGCTAGCTGGGGCGGGGAGCTGTTTTTT
cdr3_aa: CASSVASWGGELFF
v_call: TRBV9
clone_size: -
d_call: -
cdr3_length: 14
j_call: TRBJ2-2

cdr3_nt: TGTGCCAGTAGTATAGCGGAGGGAGCCCGCGGATCTAATGAAAAACTGTTTTTT
cdr3_aa: CASSIAEGARGSNEKLFF
v_call: TRBV19
clone_size: few
d_call: -
cdr3_length: 18
j_call: TRBJ1-4

cdr3_nt: TGCGCCAGCAGCCCCGAAACCGCCGGCGCAGGGTACTCTGGAAACACCATATATTTT
cdr3_aa: CASSPETAGAGYSGNTIYF
v_call: TRBV4-1
clone_size: -
d_call: -
cdr3_length: 19
j_call: TRBJ1-3

cdr3_nt: TGTGCCAGCAGCTTCGAGCAGGCTAACTCCTACGAGCAGTACTTC
cdr3_aa: CASSFEQANSYEQYF
v_call: TRBV11-2
clone_size: once
d_call: -
cdr3_length: 15
j_call: TRBJ2-7

cdr3_nt: TGTGCCAGCAGCCGCGACAGGGGCTTTGGCTATGGCTACACCTTC
cdr3_aa: CASSRDRGFGYGYTF
v_call: TRBV28
clone_size: -
d_call: TRBD1
cdr3_length: 15
j_call: TRBJ1-2

cdr3_nt: TGTGCCAGCAGCCAAGATTCGGCTACTAGCTTCACAGATACGCAGTATTTT
cdr3_aa: CASSQDSATSFTDTQYF
v_call: TRBV4-2
clone_size: -
d_call: -
cdr3_length: 17
j_call: TRBJ2-3

cdr3_nt: TGCGCCAGCAGCCAAAGCACTAACTACAATGAGCAGTTCTTC
cdr3_aa: CASSQSTNYNEQFF
v_call: TRBV4-1
clone_size: -
d_call: -
cdr3_length: 14
j_call: TRBJ2-1

cdr3_nt: TGTGCCAGCAGCTGGACTACCACAGGGGCCTATGGCTACACCTTC
cdr3_aa: CASSWTTTGAYGYTF
v_call: TRBV5-8
clone_size: -
d_call: TRBD1
cdr3_length: 15
j_call: TRBJ1-2

cdr3_nt: TGCGCCAGCAGCGCCGTTGACAGCACAGATACGCAGTATTTT
cdr3_aa: CASSAVDSTDTQYF
v_call: TRBV5-1
clone_size: -
d_call: -
cdr3_length: 14
j_call: TRBJ2-3

cdr3_nt: TGCGCCAGCAGCCAAGTAATCGACACTGAAGCTTTCTTT
cdr3_aa: CASSQVIDTEAFF
v_call: TRBV4-1
clone_size: -
d_call: -
cdr3_length: 13
j_call: TRBJ1-1

cdr3_nt: TGTGCCAGCAGCTCCCTAGGGTCAGGGGGTCAGCCCCAGCATTTT
cdr3_aa: CASSSLGSGGQPQHF
v_call: TRBV5-6
clone_size: -
d_call: TRBD1
cdr3_length: 15
j_call: TRBJ1-5

cdr3_nt: TGTGCCAGCAGCTTAATGAGTAGCGGGCCCGGGTCCGGGGAGCTGTTTTTT
cdr3_aa: CASSLMSSGPGSGELFF
v_call: TRBV7-9
clone_size: -
d_call: TRBD2
cdr3_length: 17
j_call: TRBJ2-2

cdr3_nt: TGTGCTAGCAGCCCCTCCCGACAGGGCGGGGAGCTGTTTTTT
cdr3_aa: CASSPSRQGGELFF
v_call: TRBV7-7
clone_size: -
d_call: TRBD1
cdr3_length: 14
j_call: TRBJ2-2